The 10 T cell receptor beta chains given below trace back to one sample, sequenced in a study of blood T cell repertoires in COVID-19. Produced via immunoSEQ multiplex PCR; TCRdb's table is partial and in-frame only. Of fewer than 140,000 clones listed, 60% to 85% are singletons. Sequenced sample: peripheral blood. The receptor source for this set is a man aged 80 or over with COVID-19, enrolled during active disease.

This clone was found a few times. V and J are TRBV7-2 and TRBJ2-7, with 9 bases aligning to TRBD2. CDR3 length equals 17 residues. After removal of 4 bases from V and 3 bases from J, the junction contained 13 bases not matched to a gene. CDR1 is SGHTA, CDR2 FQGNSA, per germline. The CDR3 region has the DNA TGTGCCAGCAGCTCCGAAGGACGTCTAGCGGGGATCTACGAGCAGTACTTC. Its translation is CASSSEGRLAGIYEQYF.

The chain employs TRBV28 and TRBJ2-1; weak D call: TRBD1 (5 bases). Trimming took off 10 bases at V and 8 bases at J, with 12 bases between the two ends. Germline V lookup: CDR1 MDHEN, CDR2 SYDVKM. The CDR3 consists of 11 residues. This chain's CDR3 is CATLRVYEQFF. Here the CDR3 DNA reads TGTGCCACTCTCAGGGTCTATGAGCAGTTCTTC. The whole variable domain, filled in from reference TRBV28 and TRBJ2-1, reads DVKVTQSSRYLVKRTGEKVFLECVQDMDHENMFWYRQDPGLGLRLIYFSYDVKMKEKGDIPEGYSVSREKKERFSLILESASTNQTSMYLCATLRVYEQFFGPGTRLTVL.

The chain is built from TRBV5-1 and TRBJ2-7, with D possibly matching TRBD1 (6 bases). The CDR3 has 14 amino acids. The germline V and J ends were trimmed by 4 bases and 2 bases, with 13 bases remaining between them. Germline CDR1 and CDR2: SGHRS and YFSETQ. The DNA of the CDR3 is TGCGCCAGCAGCGAATTCGGGACACCCTACGAGCAGTACTTC. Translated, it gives CASSEFGTPYEQYF.

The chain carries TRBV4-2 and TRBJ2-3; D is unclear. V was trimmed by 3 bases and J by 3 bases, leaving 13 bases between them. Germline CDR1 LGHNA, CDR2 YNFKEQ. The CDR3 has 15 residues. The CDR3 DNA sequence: TGTGCCAGCAGCCAGAGTCCCGCAGGAACAGATACGCAGTATTTT. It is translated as CASSQSPAGTDTQYF.

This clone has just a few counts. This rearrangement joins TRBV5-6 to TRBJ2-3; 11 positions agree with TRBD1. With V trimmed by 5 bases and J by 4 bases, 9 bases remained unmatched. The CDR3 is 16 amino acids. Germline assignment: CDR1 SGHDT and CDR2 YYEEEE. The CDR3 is CASSFAGTGGADTQYF. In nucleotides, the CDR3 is TGTGCCAGCAGTTTTGCAGGGACAGGGGGGGCAGATACGCAGTATTTT. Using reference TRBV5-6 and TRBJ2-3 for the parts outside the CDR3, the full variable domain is DAGVTQSPTHLIKTRGQQVTLRCSPKSGHDTVSWYQQALGQGPQFIFQYYEEEERQRGNFPDRFSGHQFPNYSSELNVNALLLGDSALYLCASSFAGTGGADTQYFGPGTRLTVL.

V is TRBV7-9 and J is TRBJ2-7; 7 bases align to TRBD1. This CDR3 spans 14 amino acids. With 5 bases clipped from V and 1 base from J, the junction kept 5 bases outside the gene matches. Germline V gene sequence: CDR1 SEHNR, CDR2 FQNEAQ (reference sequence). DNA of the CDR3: TGTGCCAGCAGCCTACGACAGGGATCCTACGAGCAGTACTTC. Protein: CASSLRQGSYEQYF.

The CDR3 DNA sequence: TGTGCCAGCAGCCCCGGACAGGGTTTACCAGATACGCAGTATTTT. Residues: CASSPGQGLPDTQYF. The V and J genes are TRBV11-3 and TRBJ2-3, with 8 bases lining up with TRBD1. V gave up 5 bases and J gave up 4 bases; unmatched junction bases: 8. Germline values: CDR1 SGHNT, CDR2 YENEEA. The CDR3 runs 15 residues.

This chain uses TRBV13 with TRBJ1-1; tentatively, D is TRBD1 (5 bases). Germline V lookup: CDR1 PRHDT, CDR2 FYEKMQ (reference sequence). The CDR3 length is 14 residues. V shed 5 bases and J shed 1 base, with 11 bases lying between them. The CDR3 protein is CASSDTGGNTEAFF. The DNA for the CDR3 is TGTGCCAGCAGCGACACCGGGGGGAACACTGAAGCTTTCTTT.

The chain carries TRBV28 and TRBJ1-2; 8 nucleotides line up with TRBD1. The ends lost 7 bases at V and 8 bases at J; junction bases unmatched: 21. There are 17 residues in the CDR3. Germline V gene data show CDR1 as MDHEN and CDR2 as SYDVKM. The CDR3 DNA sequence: TGTGCCAGCACCAGAGGAGTACGGCAGGGGGCATTCTACGGCTACACCTTC. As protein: CASTRGVRQGAFYGYTF.

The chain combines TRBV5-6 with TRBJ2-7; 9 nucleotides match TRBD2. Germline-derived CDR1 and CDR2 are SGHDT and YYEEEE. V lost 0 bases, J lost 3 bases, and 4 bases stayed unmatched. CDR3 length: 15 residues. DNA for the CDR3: TGTGCCAGCAGCTTGGGGGTAGCGGGAGTCTACGAGCAGTACTTC. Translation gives CASSLGVAGVYEQYF.